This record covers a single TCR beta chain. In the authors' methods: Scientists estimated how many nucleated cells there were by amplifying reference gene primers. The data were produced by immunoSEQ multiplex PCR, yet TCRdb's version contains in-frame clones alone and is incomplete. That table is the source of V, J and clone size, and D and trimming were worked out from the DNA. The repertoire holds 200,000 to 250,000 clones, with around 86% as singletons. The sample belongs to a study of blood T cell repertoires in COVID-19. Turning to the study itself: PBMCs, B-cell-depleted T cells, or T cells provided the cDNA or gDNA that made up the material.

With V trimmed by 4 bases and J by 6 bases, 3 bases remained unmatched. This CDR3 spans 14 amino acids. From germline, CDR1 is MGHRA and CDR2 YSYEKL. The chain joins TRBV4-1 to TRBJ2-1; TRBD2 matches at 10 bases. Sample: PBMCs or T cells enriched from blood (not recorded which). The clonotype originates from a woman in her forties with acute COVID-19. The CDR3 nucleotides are TGCGCCAGCAGCCCTAGCGGGAGTTTCAATGAGCAGTTCTTC. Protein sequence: CASSPSGSFNEQFF.